The 11 T cell receptor beta chains reported below all come from one sample, sequenced in a study of blood T cell repertoires in COVID-19. The assay was immunoSEQ multiplex PCR, and TCRdb's table has in-frame clones only and misses some. This table holds over 250,000 clones, around 90% found once. Sequenced material: PBMCs or T cells enriched from blood (not recorded which). These receptors all come from a woman aged 25 to 39 who had recovered from COVID-19.

CDR3 protein: CSVELGNGGKAFF. As DNA, the CDR3 is TGCAGCGTTGAATTGGGGAATGGGGGGAAGGCTTTCTTT. V gene TRBV29-1 combines with J gene TRBJ1-1; a possible D gene is TRBD1 (5 bases). CDR1 and CDR2 (germline): SQVTM, ANQGSEA. Trimming took off 2 bases at V and 11 bases at J, with 18 bases between the two ends. The CDR3 spans 13 residues.

This sequence joins TRBV18 and TRBJ1-4; D is perhaps TRBD1 (6 bases). Germline V gene data show CDR1 as KGHSH and CDR2 as LQKENI. V lost 3 bases and J 5 bases, leaving 10 bases between the germline ends. The length of the CDR3 is 14 residues. The CDR3 here is CASSPRTANEKLFF. The CDR3 region has the DNA TGTGCCAGCTCACCTAGGACAGCAAATGAAAAACTGTTTTTT.

The J gene is TRBJ2-7, the V gene TRBV27, with a possible D match to TRBD1 (5 bases). CDR3 length equals 13 residues. The V end lost 6 bases, the J end lost 0 bases, and 9 bases lay between the germline ends. CDR1 and CDR2 (germline): MNHEY, SMNVEV (reference sequence). The CDR3 sequence is CASSPGSSYEQYF. DNA for the CDR3: TGTGCCAGCAGCCCAGGGTCCTCCTACGAGCAGTACTTC.

The chain recombines TRBV21-1 with TRBJ2-6; the D call of TRBD1 is as the table states it, not checked on the DNA. TRBV21-1 is given as a pseudogene. This CDR3 contains 15 residues. The CDR3 DNA is TGTGCCAGCAGCGGCAGGGTCTCTGGGGCCAACGTCCTGACTTTC. This gives the protein CASSGRVSGANVLTF.

CDR3 coding DNA: TGTGCCAGTAGTATTCACAACAATGCGGGCTATGATCTCTCCACTGATAATTCACCCCTCCACTTT. Protein sequence: CASSIHNNAGYDLSTDNSPLHF. This chain links TRBV19 with TRBJ1-6; D not resolved. Germline V gives CDR1 LNHDA, CDR2 SQIVND (reference sequence). CDR3 length equals 22 residues. Trimming stripped 3 bases from V and 5 bases from J, with 32 bases between.

The chain recombines TRBV6-5 with TRBJ2-1; 8 nucleotides match TRBD2. V shed 6 bases, J shed 9 bases, and the junction held 10 bases outside the gene matches. The CDR3 is 14 residues long. From germline, CDR1 is MNHEY and CDR2 SVGAGI. As DNA, the CDR3 is TGTGCCAGCAGCCCGGGACTAGTCTGGCGTGAGCAGTTCTTC. This gives the protein CASSPGLVWREQFF.

This rearrangement joins TRBV15 to TRBJ1-3; D unresolved. The germline V gene has CDR1 LNHNV and CDR2 YYDKDF (reference sequence). The CDR3 is 15 residues long. The V gene lost 0 bases and the J gene lost 4 bases, with 10 bases spanning the gap. The CDR3 is CATSRDGHEGNTIYF. The CDR3 nucleotides are TGTGCCACCAGCAGAGATGGGCATGAGGGAAACACCATATATTTT. Using reference TRBV15 and TRBJ1-3 for the parts outside the CDR3, the full variable domain is DAMVIQNPRYQVTQFGKPVTLSCSQTLNHNVMYWYQQKSSQAPKLLFHYYDKDFNNEADTPDNFQSRRPNTSFCFLDIRSPGLGDTAMYLCATSRDGHEGNTIYFGEGSWLTVV.

The chain links TRBV10-3 to TRBJ1-2; tentatively, D is TRBD1 (6 bases). V lost 2 bases and J lost 6, with 13 bases in between. The CDR3 loop spans 14 amino acids. Germline CDR1 is ENHRY and CDR2 is SYGVKD. Written as DNA, the CDR3 is TGTGCCATCAGTGAGGCAGGGGTTGGGAATGGCTACACCTTC. It codes for CAISEAGVGNGYTF.

This rearrangement joins TRBV19 to TRBJ1-5; 9 nucleotides agree with TRBD1. CDR1 and CDR2 (germline): LNHDA, SQIVND (reference sequence). V lost 9 bases to trimming and J lost 2 bases; unmatched junction nucleotides: 8. CDR3 length equals 15 residues. DNA of the CDR3: TGTGCCAGCCTACAGGGGGCAGGAGGCAATCAGCCCCAGCATTTT. Its protein is CASLQGAGGNQPQHF.

The J gene is TRBJ2-1, the V gene TRBV9; 10 nucleotides match TRBD1. The CDR3 sequence is 15 residues long. The V segment lost 3 bases and the J segment 13 bases; nucleotides outside the gene matches: 13. Germline V gene lookup returns CDR1 SGDLS and CDR2 YYNGEE. CDR3 sequence (DNA): TGTGCCAGCAGCGGCCGGGACAGGGGACCCATATATCAGTTCTTC. Amino acid sequence: CASSGRDRGPIYQFF.

This clone was picked up one time. The gene calls are TRBV27 and TRBJ1-1, with 8 positions matching TRBD1. Germline V gene sequence: CDR1 MNHEY, CDR2 SMNVEV (reference sequence). The CDR3 contains 14 residues. With 5 bases clipped from V and 5 bases from J, the junction kept 7 bases outside the gene matches. In nucleotides, the CDR3 is TGTGCCAGCAGTCCGCAGGGGGCTTGGACTGAAGCTTTCTTT. Residues: CASSPQGAWTEAFF.